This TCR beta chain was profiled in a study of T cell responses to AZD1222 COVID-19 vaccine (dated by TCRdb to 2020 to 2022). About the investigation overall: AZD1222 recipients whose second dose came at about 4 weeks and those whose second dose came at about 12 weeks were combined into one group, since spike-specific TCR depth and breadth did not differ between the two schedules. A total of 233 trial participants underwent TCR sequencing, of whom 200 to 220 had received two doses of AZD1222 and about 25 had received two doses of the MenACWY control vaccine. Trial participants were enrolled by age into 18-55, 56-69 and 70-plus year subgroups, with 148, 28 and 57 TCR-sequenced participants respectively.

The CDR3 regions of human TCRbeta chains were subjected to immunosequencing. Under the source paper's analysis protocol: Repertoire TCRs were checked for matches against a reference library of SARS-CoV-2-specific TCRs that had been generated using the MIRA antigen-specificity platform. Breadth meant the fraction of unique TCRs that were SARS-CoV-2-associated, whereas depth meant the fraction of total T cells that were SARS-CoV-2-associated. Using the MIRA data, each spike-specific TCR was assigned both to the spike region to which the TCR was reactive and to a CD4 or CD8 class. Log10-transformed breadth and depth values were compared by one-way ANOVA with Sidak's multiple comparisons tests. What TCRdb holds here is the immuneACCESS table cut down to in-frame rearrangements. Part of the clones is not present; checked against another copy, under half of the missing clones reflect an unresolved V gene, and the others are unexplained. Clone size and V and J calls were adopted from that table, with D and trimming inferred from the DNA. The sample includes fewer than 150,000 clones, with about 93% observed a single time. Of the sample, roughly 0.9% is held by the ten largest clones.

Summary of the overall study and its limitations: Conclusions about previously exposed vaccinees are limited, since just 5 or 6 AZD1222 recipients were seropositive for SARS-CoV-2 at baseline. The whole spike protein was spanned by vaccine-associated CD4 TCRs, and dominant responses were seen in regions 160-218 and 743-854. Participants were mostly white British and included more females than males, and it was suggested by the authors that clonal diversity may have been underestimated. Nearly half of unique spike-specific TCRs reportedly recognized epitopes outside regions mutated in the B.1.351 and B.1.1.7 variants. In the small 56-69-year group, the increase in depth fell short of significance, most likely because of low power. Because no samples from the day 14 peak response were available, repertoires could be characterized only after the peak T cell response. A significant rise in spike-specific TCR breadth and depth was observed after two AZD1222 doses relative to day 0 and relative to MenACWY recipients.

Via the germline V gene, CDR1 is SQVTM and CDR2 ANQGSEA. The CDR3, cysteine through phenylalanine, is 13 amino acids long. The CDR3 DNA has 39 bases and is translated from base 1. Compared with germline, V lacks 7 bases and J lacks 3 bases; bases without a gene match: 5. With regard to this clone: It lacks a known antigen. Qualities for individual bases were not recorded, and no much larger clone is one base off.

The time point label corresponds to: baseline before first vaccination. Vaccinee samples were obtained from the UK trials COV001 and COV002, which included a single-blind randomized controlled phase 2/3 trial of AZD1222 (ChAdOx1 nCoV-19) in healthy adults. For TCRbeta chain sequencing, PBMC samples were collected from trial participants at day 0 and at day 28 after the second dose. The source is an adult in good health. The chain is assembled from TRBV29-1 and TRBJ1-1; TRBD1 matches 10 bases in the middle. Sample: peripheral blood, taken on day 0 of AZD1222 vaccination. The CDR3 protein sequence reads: CSASGTGDTEAFF. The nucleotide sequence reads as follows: TGCAGCGCGTCCGGGACAGGGGACACTGAAGCTTTCTTT.